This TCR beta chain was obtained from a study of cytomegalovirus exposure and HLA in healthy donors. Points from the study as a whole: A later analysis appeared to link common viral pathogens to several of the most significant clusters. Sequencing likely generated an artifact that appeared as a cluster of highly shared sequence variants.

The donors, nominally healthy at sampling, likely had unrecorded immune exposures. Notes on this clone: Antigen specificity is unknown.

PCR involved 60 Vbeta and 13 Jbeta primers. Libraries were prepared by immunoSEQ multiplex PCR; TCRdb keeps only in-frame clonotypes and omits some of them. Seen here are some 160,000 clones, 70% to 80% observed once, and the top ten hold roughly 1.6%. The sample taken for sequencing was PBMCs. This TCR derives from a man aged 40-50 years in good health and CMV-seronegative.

The CDR3 loop is CASSLGFGTLNTGELFF. CDR3 nucleotide sequence: TGCGCCAGCAGCTTGGGTTTTGGGACACTGAACACCGGGGAGCTGTTTTTT. The chain couples TRBV5-1 to TRBJ2-2; D might be TRBD1 (6 bases). The germline V gene has CDR1 SGHRS and CDR2 YFSETQ. The CDR3 covers 17 residues. V was shortened by 0 bases and J by 1 base, with 13 bases between the two germline ends.